This T cell receptor beta chain was profiled in a study of T cells in Graves' hyperthyroidism and ophthalmopathy. General study results and limits: Stable hyperthyroidism and ophthalmopathy were separated using 13 V-J signatures. Among clonotypes expanded in thyroid above 0.001, most were also found in blood.

V shed 2 bases, J shed 10 bases, and the junction held 7 bases outside the gene matches. This CDR3 is 15 amino acids long. The germline V gene has CDR1 MNHEY and CDR2 SVGAGI. This clonotype was detected ten times or more. Its target is unknown. Amplification yielded TCR beta CDR3 regions, with RNA transcripts as the source. Primed by the HTBI set, a first-round RT-PCR was run on the TCR CDR3. Via MiXCR, TCRdb re-called the multiplex PCR reads, giving one row per CDR3 protein. The profile shows fewer than 400,000 distinct CDR3 sequences, around an eighth of them singletons. Input material: blood. This chain links TRBV6-5 with TRBJ2-1; the match to TRBD2 covers 11 bases. This clonotype was sampled from a man in his fifties or sixties with Graves' ophthalmopathy. CDR3 residues: CASSYGGTSGVEQFF. CDR3 coding DNA: TGTGCCAGCAGTTACGGAGGGACTAGCGGCGTGGAGCAGTTCTTC.